These 32 T cell receptor beta chains share one sample of origin, sequenced in a study of cytomegalovirus exposure and HLA in healthy donors. Assay used: immunoSEQ multiplex PCR; TCRdb lists only in-frame clones, some missing. The sample consists of 160,000 or so clones, around 89% of them appearing once. The specimen sequenced was PBMCs. The receptor source for this set is a man in his late teens or twenties in good health and CMV-seronegative.

A few counts support this clone. The J gene is TRBJ1-5, the V gene TRBV6-1; D remains ambiguous. The V gene's germline CDR1 is MNHNS and CDR2 SASEGT. The CDR3 runs 16 residues. V was cut by 2 bases and J by 3 bases, with 14 bases left in between. The CDR3 reads CASSEMVAGSNQPQHF. Here the CDR3 DNA reads TGTGCCAGCAGTGAAATGGTGGCGGGATCCAATCAGCCCCAGCATTTT.

The V and J genes are TRBV4-1 and TRBJ2-7; D possibly corresponds to TRBD2 (5 bases). V dropped 2 bases and J dropped 3 bases, with 11 bases sitting between them. CDR3 length: 14 amino acids. The germline V gene has CDR1 MGHRA and CDR2 YSYEKL. The CDR3 DNA reads as TGCGCCAGCAGCCAAAAGAGCGAGGGCTACGAGCAGTACGTC. Translated, it gives CASSQKSEGYEQYV.

The chain has TRBV5-4 and TRBJ2-5; a possible D gene is TRBD1 (6 bases). Per the germline V gene, CDR1 is SGHNT and CDR2 is YYREEE (reference sequence). This CDR3 comprises 13 residues. V lost 8 bases and J 4 bases, leaving 15 bases between the germline ends. CDR3: CASSGDMRETQYF. The CDR3 bases are TGTGCCAGTTCAGGGGATATGAGAGAGACCCAGTACTTC.

The chain joins TRBV13 to TRBJ2-5, with D possibly TRBD1 on 6 matching bases. The CDR3 covers 14 residues. V was clipped by 5 bases and J by 1 base, with 11 bases between them. The germline V gene has CDR1 PRHDT and CDR2 FYEKMQ (reference sequence). The CDR3 protein is CASSPQGTQETQYF. DNA for the CDR3: TGTGCCAGCAGCCCTCAGGGGACCCAAGAGACCCAGTACTTC.

The chain recombines TRBV7-9 with TRBJ2-5, with a tentative D call TRBD2 (6 bases). V was cut by 5 bases and J by 2 bases, with 15 bases left in between. The germline V gene encodes CDR1 SEHNR and CDR2 FQNEAQ (reference sequence). This CDR3 region has 15 residues. CDR3 DNA: TGTGCCAGCAGCCGGGGGTTGGGGATACAAGAGACCCAGTACTTC. Translated: CASSRGLGIQETQYF.

V usage is TRBV4-2 and J usage is TRBJ1-2, with 7 bases identical to TRBD1. CDR1 is LGHNA and CDR2 is YNFKEQ in the germline V gene. V lost 6 bases to trimming and J lost 2 bases; unmatched junction nucleotides: 12. The CDR3 extends over 16 amino acids. As DNA, the CDR3 is TGTGCCAGCAGTCCTCCCGGGACAGCGAGAAACTATGGCTACACCTTC. Amino acid sequence: CASSPPGTARNYGYTF.

This clone has just one count. This CDR3 is CASSLGQGLGYGYTF. Here the CDR3 DNA reads TGCGCCAGCAGCTTAGGACAGGGGTTAGGCTATGGCTACACCTTC. The chain recombines TRBV5-1 with TRBJ1-2, with 9 bases identical to TRBD1. Losses at the gene ends were 2 bases for V and 4 bases for J; bases not matched to a gene: 6. Germline CDR1 reads SGHRS; CDR2 reads YFSETQ. The CDR3 totals 15 residues.

V and J are TRBV6-5 and TRBJ1-2; 9 nucleotides agree with TRBD1. The CDR3 covers 13 residues. The germline V gene encodes CDR1 MNHEY and CDR2 SVGAGI. Germline trimming cut 2 bases from V and 7 bases from J; bases unmatched to any gene: 2. As DNA, the CDR3 is TGTGCCAGCAGTTACGGGACAGGGAGTGGCTACACCTTC. This encodes CASSYGTGSGYTF.

The rearrangement uses TRBV10-2 and TRBJ2-7, with 7 bases identical to TRBD1. The CDR3 extends over 15 amino acids. Germline V gene sequence: CDR1 WSHSY, CDR2 SAAADI. Trimming removed 1 base from V and 3 bases from J; junction bases left unmatched: 6. In DNA form, the CDR3 reads TGCGCCAGCAGTGAGTGGTCAGGGGGTGACTACGAGCAGTACTTC. Translation: CASSEWSGGDYEQYF.

This clone was seen more than once but under ten times. The J gene is TRBJ2-7, the V gene TRBV7-2; D is perhaps TRBD2 (5 bases). The CDR3 sequence is 13 residues long. Trimming cost V 1 base and J 7 bases, with 11 bases left between them. Germline CDR1 SGHTA, CDR2 FQGNSA. Written as DNA, the CDR3 is TGTGCCAGCAGCTTAGGGCGGGCCCCGGAGCAGTACTTC. Its protein product is CASSLGRAPEQYF. The full variable domain, its missing parts supplied by reference TRBV7-2 and TRBJ2-7, is GAGVSQSPSNKVTEKGKDVELRCDPISGHTALYWYRQSLGQGLEFLIYFQGNSAPDKSGLPSDRFSAERTGGSVSTLTIQRTQQEDSAVYLCASSLGRAPEQYFGPGTRLTVT.

The chain carries TRBV27 and TRBJ2-5; TRBD1 agrees at 10 bases. CDR1 and CDR2 from the germline V gene are MNHEY and SMNVEV (reference sequence). V dropped 5 bases and J dropped 7; count of bases not matched to a gene: 10. This CDR3 comprises 15 residues. The DNA of the CDR3 is TGTGCCAGCAGTCACCTGACAGGGGGCGTTGGGACCCAGTACTTC. Translating gives CASSHLTGGVGTQYF.

The gene calls are TRBV19 and TRBJ2-2; D is possibly TRBD2 (5 bases). Germline assignment: CDR1 LNHDA and CDR2 SQIVND (reference sequence). The ends were cut back, 3 bases at V and 6 bases at J, with 17 bases in the middle. This CDR3 region has 16 residues. Here the CDR3 DNA reads TGTGCCAGTAGTATCTCCGGGGTGAAGGTCCCCGGGGAGCTGTTTTTT. Its protein product is CASSISGVKVPGELFF. Together with reference TRBV19 and TRBJ2-2, the CDR3 gives the full variable domain: DGGITQSPKYLFRKEGQNVTLSCEQNLNHDAMYWYRQDPGQGLRLIYYSQIVNDFQKGDIAEGYSVSREKKESFPLTVTSAQKNPTAFYLCASSISGVKVPGELFFGEGSRLTVL.

V gene TRBV6-1 combines with J gene TRBJ1-5; D not certain. This CDR3 spans 12 amino acids. V dropped 4 bases and J dropped 9 bases, with 10 bases sitting between them. Germline V gene lookup returns CDR1 MNHNS and CDR2 SASEGT. The CDR3 region is CASSGVSRPQHF. The DNA for the CDR3 is TGTGCCAGCAGTGGAGTGAGTCGGCCCCAGCATTTT.

This chain links TRBV2 with TRBJ2-7, with D perhaps TRBD1 (6 bases). Germline V gene lookup returns CDR1 SNHLY and CDR2 FYNNEI. Between the trimmed V and J ends, which lost 6 bases and 0 bases, there was a span of 15 bases. The CDR3 has 15 residues. The CDR3 region is CASRAERGSSYEQYF. The CDR3 region has the DNA TGTGCCAGCAGGGCCGAAAGGGGGAGCTCCTACGAGCAGTACTTC.

V gene TRBV6-4 combines with J gene TRBJ2-1; 8 nucleotides line up with TRBD2. The CDR3 totals 17 residues. CDR1 and CDR2 (germline): MRHNA, SNTAGT. The trim removed 0 bases at V and 2 bases at J, leaving 6 bases unmatched. CDR3 sequence (DNA): TGTGCCAGCAGTGACTCAATTGCGGGAGGAACCTACAATGAGCAGTTCTTC. Translating it yields CASSDSIAGGTYNEQFF.

The chain is built from TRBV28 and TRBJ2-3, with D perhaps TRBD1 (5 bases). V was cut by 7 bases and J by 4 bases, with 15 bases left in between. Germline CDR1 and CDR2: MDHEN and SYDVKM. This CDR3 region has 14 residues. CDR3 protein: CASIAQGWSDTQYF. The CDR3 DNA reads TGTGCCAGCATCGCCCAGGGTTGGTCAGATACGCAGTATTTT. Looking up the rest from reference TRBV28 and TRBJ2-3 gives the full variable domain: DVKVTQSSRYLVKRTGEKVFLECVQDMDHENMFWYRQDPGLGLRLIYFSYDVKMKEKGDIPEGYSVSREKKERFSLILESASTNQTSMYLCASIAQGWSDTQYFGPGTRLTVL.

This rearrangement joins TRBV7-8 to TRBJ1-2, with TRBD1 matching 9 bases. Germline CDR1 SGHVS, CDR2 FQNEAQ. Trimming removed 3 bases from V and 5 bases from J; junction bases left unmatched: 7. This CDR3 contains 15 residues. The CDR3 region is CASSFGDRESYGYTF. In DNA form, the CDR3 reads TGTGCCAGCAGCTTCGGGGACAGGGAATCATATGGCTACACCTTC.

This rearrangement joins TRBV19 to TRBJ2-1; 12 nucleotides line up with TRBD2. Germline V gene lookup returns CDR1 LNHDA and CDR2 SQIVND (reference sequence). Trimming cost V 3 bases and J 4 bases; bases outside gene matches: 7. The CDR3 totals 17 residues. The CDR3 loop reads CASSMSLAGGSYNEQFF. CDR3 DNA: TGTGCCAGTAGTATGTCACTAGCGGGAGGATCTTACAATGAGCAGTTCTTC.

The CDR3 DNA reads TGCAGCGTTGTGAGGACAGACGGCACTGAAGCTTTCTTT. Residues: CSVVRTDGTEAFF. The V and J genes are TRBV29-1 and TRBJ1-1; D perhaps matches TRBD1 (6 bases). Germline CDR1 reads SQVTM; CDR2 reads ANQGSEA. Trimming stripped 4 bases from V and 4 bases from J, with 13 bases between. CDR3 length equals 13 residues.

As regards this clone: A read error may produce the germline difference seen at one junction end. The chain employs TRBV10-3 and TRBJ1-2, with 8 bases identical to TRBD1. Germline V gene data show CDR1 as ENHRY and CDR2 as SYGVKD. The CDR3 loop spans 14 amino acids. The CDR3 loop reads CAIKLGQGNNGYTF. The DNA of the CDR3 is TGTGCCATCAAACTAGGACAGGGTAACAATGGCTACACCTTC.

This sequence joins TRBV25-1 and TRBJ2-1; a weak D match, TRBD2 (5 bases). The germline gives CDR1 MGHDK, CDR2 SYGVNS. There are 16 residues in the CDR3. Trimming left V 2 bases short and J 4 bases short, with 15 bases between. DNA for the CDR3: TGTGCCAGCAGTGAACAAGGGAGCGGAGAATACAATGAGCAGTTCTTC. Its protein is CASSEQGSGEYNEQFF.

The chain employs TRBV11-2 and TRBJ2-1; D unresolved. Per germline, CDR1 SGHAT and CDR2 FQNNGV. Trimming left V 1 base short and J 10 bases short, with 11 bases between. The CDR3 is 13 residues long. As DNA, the CDR3 is TGTGCCAGCAGCTTAGGCCAAGAGTCAGAGCAGTTCTTC. Translating gives CASSLGQESEQFF.

The V call is TRBV10-1, the J call TRBJ2-7; 8 bases agree with TRBD1. In germline, CDR1 is WNHNN, CDR2 SYGVQD (reference sequence). Trimming at V came to 7 bases and at J to 5 bases, leaving 10 bases not matched to a gene. This CDR3 comprises 14 residues. The CDR3 DNA sequence: TGCGCCAGCATTCTTCCAGGGGGCTTGGACGAGCAGTACTTC. This codes for CASILPGGLDEQYF.

This clone was found once. The rearrangement uses TRBV7-2 and TRBJ2-7, with TRBD2 matching over 9 bases. CDR3 size: 16 residues. The germline V gene encodes CDR1 SGHTA and CDR2 FQGNSA. The junction had 10 bases not matched to a gene; V was cut back by 5 bases and J by 2 bases. CDR3 amino acids: CASSPGASGTTYEQYF. The DNA for the CDR3 is TGTGCCAGCAGCCCGGGCGCTAGCGGGACGACCTACGAGCAGTACTTC. The whole variable domain, filled in from reference TRBV7-2 and TRBJ2-7, reads GAGVSQSPSNKVTEKGKDVELRCDPISGHTALYWYRQSLGQGLEFLIYFQGNSAPDKSGLPSDRFSAERTGGSVSTLTIQRTQQEDSAVYLCASSPGASGTTYEQYFGPGTRLTVT.

This chain links TRBV6-5 with TRBJ1-5, with unresolved D. Germline V CDR1 and CDR2: MNHEY, SVGAGI. The CDR3 length is 13 residues. Trimming took 3 bases from V and 0 from J, leaving 3 bases between them. The CDR3 spells CASSYYSNQPQHF. DNA for the CDR3: TGTGCCAGCAGTTATTATAGCAATCAGCCCCAGCATTTT.

This chain links TRBV18 with TRBJ1-2; D gene uncertain. Germline V gene data show CDR1 as KGHSH and CDR2 as LQKENI. The CDR3 consists of 14 residues. The germline V and J ends were trimmed by 0 bases and 4 bases, with 9 bases remaining between them. As DNA, the CDR3 is TGTGCCAGCTCACCACCGCTGGCTGGCTATGGCTACACCTTC. Protein product: CASSPPLAGYGYTF.

The genes are TRBV6-5 and TRBJ2-3; 8 bases are shared with TRBD2. V gave up 11 bases and J gave up 3 bases; unmatched junction bases: 7. The germline CDR1 and CDR2 sequences are MNHEY and SVGAGI. The CDR3 extends over 13 amino acids. CDR3 amino acids: CASRGRTTDTQYF. The DNA for the CDR3 is TGTGCCTCACGCGGGAGGACGACAGATACGCAGTATTTT.

The chain is built from TRBV4-2 and TRBJ2-5; 11 bases are shared with TRBD2. The CDR3 covers 16 residues. Germline CDR1 LGHNA, CDR2 YNFKEQ. V gave up 1 base and J gave up 5 bases; unmatched junction bases: 6. The CDR3 DNA follows: TGTGCCAGCAGCCAAGTTGTAGCGGGGGGGTTTGAGACCCAGTACTTC. This encodes CASSQVVAGGFETQYF.

The rearrangement links TRBV28 to TRBJ1-6, with TRBD1 identical over 11 bases. Germline CDR1 reads MDHEN; CDR2 reads SYDVKM. J was trimmed by 9 bases and V by 7 bases; bases with no gene match: 5. This CDR3 spans 14 amino acids. Written as DNA, the CDR3 is TGTGCCAGCACTTGGACAGGGGGCACTTCACCCCTCCACTTT. This encodes CASTWTGGTSPLHF. Filled out from reference TRBV28 and TRBJ1-6, the complete variable domain reads DVKVTQSSRYLVKRTGEKVFLECVQDMDHENMFWYRQDPGLGLRLIYFSYDVKMKEKGDIPEGYSVSREKKERFSLILESASTNQTSMYLCASTWTGGTSPLHFGNGTRLTVT.

The chain recombines TRBV6-5 with TRBJ1-2; 7 nucleotides align to TRBD1. The trim removed 3 bases at V and 5 bases at J, leaving 12 bases unmatched. The germline V gene has CDR1 MNHEY and CDR2 SVGAGI. The CDR3 sequence is 16 residues long. CDR3 nucleotide sequence: TGTGCCAGCAGTTATAGGCGAGGAGGGGGCAGGTATGGCTACACCTTC. Residues: CASSYRRGGGRYGYTF.

The chain combines TRBV2 with TRBJ2-1; D is unresolved. V lost 6 bases, J lost 1 base, and 10 bases lay in between. The CDR3 is 14 amino acids. The germline V gene has CDR1 SNHLY and CDR2 FYNNEI. The CDR3 region is CASSVLGSYNEQFF. The CDR3 region has the DNA TGTGCCAGCAGCGTACTCGGTTCCTACAATGAGCAGTTCTTC.

The chain links TRBV5-1 to TRBJ2-5; maybe TRBD2 (6 bases). CDR3 size: 14 residues. Germline CDR1 reads SGHRS; CDR2 reads YFSETQ. Trimming took off 8 bases at V and 5 bases at J, with 19 bases between the two ends. This chain's CDR3 is CARTGNTEGETQYF. The CDR3 nucleotides read TGCGCCAGGACGGGGAACACGGAGGGCGAGACCCAGTACTTC. Full variable domain (remainder filled in from reference TRBV5-1 and TRBJ2-5): KAGVTQTPRYLIKTRGQQVTLSCSPISGHRSVSWYQQTPGQGLQFLFEYFSETQRNKGNFPGRFSGRQFSNSRSEMNVSTLELGDSALYLCARTGNTEGETQYFGPGTRLLVL.